Listed here are 25 T cell receptor beta chains from one sample, sequenced in a study of high-grade serous ovarian cancer treatment subgroups. Tumor samples were taken before definitive surgery or chemotherapy. Repertoires were generated with immunoSEQ multiplex PCR, while TCRdb's copy carries only in-frame clones and drops some. Altogether 15,000 to 20,000 clones are present, roughly two thirds being singletons, with the ten largest covering approximately 4.5%. Sequencing was done on a sample of tumor tissue. The receptors stem from a human donor with high-grade serous ovarian cancer.

V and J are TRBV5-5 and TRBJ1-2; 10 bases are shared with TRBD1. Germline trimming cut 3 bases from V and 8 bases from J; bases unmatched to any gene: 4. The CDR3 has 13 amino acids. Germline V gene data show CDR1 as SGHKS and CDR2 as YYEKEE (reference sequence). The CDR3 DNA is TGTGCCAGCAGCTCCCGGACAGGGGGAGGCTACACCTTC. Protein product: CASSSRTGGGYTF.

The chain uses TRBV5-4 and TRBJ2-2, with a possible D match to TRBD2 (7 bases). The CDR3 totals 15 residues. The V gene lost 2 bases and the J gene lost 7 bases, with 15 bases spanning the gap. CDR1 and CDR2 (germline): SGHNT, YYREEE (reference sequence). The CDR3 DNA is TGTGCCAGCAGCTTAGACGGGGGGCCTGGCGGGGAGCTGTTTTTT. Protein sequence: CASSLDGGPGGELFF.

This sequence joins TRBV28 and TRBJ1-1, with TRBD1 matching 7 bases. Germline trimming cut 5 bases from V and 1 base from J; bases unmatched to any gene: 4. The CDR3 sequence is 14 residues long. Germline V gene sequence: CDR1 MDHEN, CDR2 SYDVKM. The CDR3 region is CASSRQGRNTEAFF. The CDR3 region has the DNA TGTGCCAGCAGTCGACAGGGACGGAACACTGAAGCTTTCTTT.

There are a few counts of this clone. The CDR3 bases are TGTGCCAGCAGCTTTTTGAATGAGCAGTTCTTC. Translating it yields CASSFLNEQFF. The gene calls are TRBV7-2 and TRBJ2-1; no firm D call. The CDR3 has 11 residues. Deletions cut 3 bases from V and 7 bases from J, with 4 bases between. Germline CDR1 is SGHTA and CDR2 is FQGNSA.

The CDR3 nucleotides are TGTGCCAGCAGCCGACAGGGGGGAGACGAGCAGTACTTC. Its translation is CASSRQGGDEQYF. The rearrangement joins TRBV2 to TRBJ2-7; 9 bases are shared with TRBD1. Germline V lookup: CDR1 SNHLY, CDR2 FYNNEI. CDR3 length: 13 residues. The trim removed 6 bases at V and 5 bases at J, leaving 5 bases unmatched.

This clone is medium-sized by share. The V call is TRBV6-5, the J call TRBJ2-7; no clear D gene. The CDR3 has 14 amino acids. Germline loops: CDR1 MNHEY, CDR2 SVGAGI. Deletions cut 2 bases from V and 3 bases from J, with 11 bases between. As DNA, the CDR3 is TGTGCCAGCAGTTACGGCGCGGAAATCTACGAGCAGTACTTC. This translates into CASSYGAEIYEQYF.

The genes are TRBV7-2 and TRBJ2-3; 10 bases line up with TRBD2. CDR3 length: 15 residues. V dropped 2 bases and J dropped 6; count of bases not matched to a gene: 5. Germline V CDR1 and CDR2: SGHTA, FQGNSA. CDR3 protein: CASSLQRGGRDTQYF. CDR3 nucleotides: TGTGCCAGCAGCTTACAGCGGGGGGGCCGGGATACGCAGTATTTT. Combining the CDR3 with reference TRBV7-2 and TRBJ2-3 gives the whole variable domain GAGVSQSPSNKVTEKGKDVELRCDPISGHTALYWYRQSLGQGLEFLIYFQGNSAPDKSGLPSDRFSAERTGGSVSTLTIQRTQQEDSAVYLCASSLQRGGRDTQYFGPGTRLTVL.

The chain recombines TRBV4-2 with TRBJ2-7; 11 bases fit TRBD1. V was clipped by 3 bases and J by 6 bases; unmatched bases: 10. Germline CDR1 LGHNA, CDR2 YNFKEQ. CDR3 length equals 16 residues. The CDR3 sequence is CASSHIQGQGEVEQYF. The CDR3, as DNA: TGTGCCAGCAGCCACATCCAGGGACAGGGGGAGGTCGAGCAGTACTTC.

The V and J genes are TRBV9 and TRBJ1-4; 9 nucleotides line up with TRBD1. This CDR3 is 18 amino acids long. J lost 0 bases, V lost 3 bases, and 9 bases had no gene match. Looked up from germline, CDR1 is SGDLS and CDR2 is YYNGEE. CDR3 amino acids: CASSAPGQGFATNEKLFF. The CDR3 nucleotides read TGTGCCAGCAGCGCGCCGGGACAGGGATTTGCAACTAATGAAAAACTGTTTTTT.

This clone is medium-sized in the sample. The rearrangement uses TRBV28 and TRBJ1-3, with D perhaps TRBD1 (5 bases). CDR1 and CDR2 from the germline V gene are MDHEN and SYDVKM. This CDR3 is 20 amino acids long. Trimming took off 1 base at V and 8 bases at J, with 30 bases between the two ends. CDR3 region: CASSLFTRKTETGPGDTIYF. The CDR3 DNA is TGTGCCAGCAGTTTATTTACCCGCAAAACCGAGACGGGACCGGGAGACACCATATATTTT.

This clone was detected only a few times. The chain couples TRBV18 to TRBJ2-5; D tentatively fits TRBD1 or TRBD2 (5 bases each). The ends were cut back, 5 bases at V and 4 bases at J, with 11 bases in the middle. Germline loops: CDR1 KGHSH, CDR2 LQKENI. The CDR3 extends over 13 amino acids. CDR3 sequence: CASSEGPLETQYF. In DNA, the CDR3 is TGTGCCAGCTCAGAGGGGCCTTTAGAGACCCAGTACTTC.

As regards this clone: At one end, the junction sequence differs from germline, possibly due to a read error. The chain is built from TRBV7-7 and TRBJ2-7; 7 bases agree with TRBD1. The CDR3 is made up of 13 amino acids. CDR1 SSHAT and CDR2 FNYEAQ come from the germline V gene (reference sequence). Here the CDR3 reads CASSTQQGNEQYF. The CDR3 nucleotides are TGTGCTAGCAGCACTCAACAGGGGAACGAGCAGTACTTC.

The chain is built from TRBV18 and TRBJ2-7; D might be TRBD1 (6 bases). CDR1 is KGHSH and CDR2 is LQKENI in the germline V gene. The CDR3 contains 14 residues. The V end was cut by 2 bases, the J end by 3 bases, with 11 bases between. Here the CDR3 reads CASSPGGAGYEQYF. For the CDR3, the DNA is TGTGCCAGCTCACCAGGGGGCGCGGGCTACGAGCAGTACTTC.

The V gene is TRBV5-6, the J gene TRBJ1-2, with 9 bases lining up with TRBD1. The length of the CDR3 is 15 residues. J was trimmed by 8 bases and V by 4 bases; bases with no gene match: 12. In germline, CDR1 is SGHDT, CDR2 YYEEEE. For the CDR3, the DNA is TGTGCCAGCAGCAAGGGACAGGGAGTGACGGGGGGCTACACCTTC. Translation: CASSKGQGVTGGYTF.

The chain recombines TRBV30 with TRBJ2-7; D is undetermined. The V gene lost 4 bases and the J gene lost 3 bases, with 7 bases spanning the gap. CDR3 size: 11 residues. CDR1 and CDR2 from the germline V gene are GTSNPN and SVGIG (reference sequence). This chain's CDR3 is CAWTSLYEQYF. CDR3 sequence (DNA): TGTGCCTGGACCTCTCTCTACGAGCAGTACTTC.

Here the CDR3 DNA reads TGTGCCAGCAGCTTAGGGGTCGGCATTACCGGGGGGTACAATGAGCAGTTCTTC. Translated: CASSLGVGITGGYNEQFF. The chain recombines TRBV7-6 with TRBJ2-1; the match to TRBD2 covers 7 bases. Germline V gives CDR1 SGHVS, CDR2 FNYEAQ. V lost 1 base and J lost 4; bases outside the gene matches: 13. The CDR3 has 18 amino acids.

This clone was detected once. The CDR3 region has the DNA TGTGCCAGCAGCAAATCTTTGAGCGACACGCAGTATTTT. Encoded protein: CASSKSLSDTQYF. The rearrangement joins TRBV21-1 to TRBJ2-3; TRBD2, the table's D call, lacks a check against the DNA. TRBV21-1 is deemed a pseudogene. The CDR3 loop spans 13 amino acids.

This clone occurred a few times. CDR3 coding DNA: TGTGCCAGCACCTACAGAGGGGAAAAACTGTTTTTT. Translated, it gives CASTYRGEKLFF. The chain recombines TRBV4-2 with TRBJ1-4; unclear D gene. The germline V and J ends were trimmed by 7 bases and 8 bases, with 11 bases remaining between them. This CDR3 comprises 12 residues. In germline, CDR1 is LGHNA, CDR2 YNFKEQ.

This chain links TRBV20-1 with TRBJ2-3; D may correspond to TRBD1 or TRBD2 (5 bases each). V lost 6 bases and J lost 10, with 14 bases in between. The CDR3 extends over 11 amino acids. Germline-derived CDR1 and CDR2 are DFQATT and SNEGSKA (reference sequence). The CDR3 is CSAQMGPPQYF. The CDR3 DNA follows: TGCAGTGCCCAGATGGGACCTCCGCAGTATTTT.

The V and J genes are TRBV11-2 and TRBJ2-3; TRBD1 might be the D (5 bases). In germline, CDR1 is SGHAT, CDR2 FQNNGV. With 1 base removed from V and 8 bases from J, the gap between germline ends came to 13 bases. The CDR3 consists of 14 residues. This CDR3 reads CASSLGLGQGTQYF. CDR3 sequence (DNA): TGTGCCAGCAGCTTAGGCCTAGGCCAGGGTACGCAGTATTTT.

The chain has TRBV19 and TRBJ2-3, with D possibly called TRBD1 or TRBD2 (5 bases each). Trimming pared 7 bases from V and 5 bases from J, leaving 16 bases between. This CDR3 is 14 amino acids long. The germline V gene encodes CDR1 LNHDA and CDR2 SQIVND (reference sequence). The CDR3 here is CASNPRGLQDTQYF. Written as DNA, the CDR3 is TGTGCCAGTAATCCCCGGGGCCTACAAGATACGCAGTATTTT. The full variable domain, completed using reference TRBV19 and TRBJ2-3, is DGGITQSPKYLFRKEGQNVTLSCEQNLNHDAMYWYRQDPGQGLRLIYYSQIVNDFQKGDIAEGYSVSREKKESFPLTVTSAQKNPTAFYLCASNPRGLQDTQYFGPGTRLTVL.

The chain employs TRBV7-9 and TRBJ2-1; D may match TRBD1 or TRBD2 (6 bases each). CDR1 SEHNR and CDR2 FQNEAQ come from the germline V gene (reference sequence). CDR3 length: 15 amino acids. Trimming took off 5 bases at V and 3 bases at J, with 14 bases between the two ends. The CDR3 coding sequence is TGTGCCAGCAGCCCAGAGGGGGGAGGCTACAATGAGCAGTTCTTC. It is translated as CASSPEGGGYNEQFF.

This rearrangement joins TRBV7-3 to TRBJ1-1, with a possible D match to TRBD1 (5 bases). The ends were cut back, 2 bases at V and 1 base at J, with 8 bases in the middle. This CDR3 region has 14 residues. The germline gives CDR1 SGHTA, CDR2 FQGTGA. This CDR3 reads CASSLHGTNTEAFF. In nucleotides, the CDR3 is TGTGCCAGCAGCTTACATGGGACGAACACTGAAGCTTTCTTT.

This clone was observed a handful of times. The genes are TRBV29-1 and TRBJ2-3, with TRBD2 matching 8 bases. Germline trimming cut 6 bases from V and 5 bases from J; bases unmatched to any gene: 19. Germline lookup yields CDR1 SQVTM and CDR2 ANQGSEA. The CDR3 has 17 amino acids. This chain's CDR3 is CSVIGVQGRGEVDTQYF. The DNA for the CDR3 is TGCAGCGTCATCGGGGTGCAGGGGCGGGGGGAAGTAGATACGCAGTATTTT.

The V call is TRBV11-3, the J call TRBJ2-1; D uncertain. Germline-derived CDR1 and CDR2 are SGHNT and YENEEA. This CDR3 contains 15 residues. Trimming stripped 0 bases from V and 3 bases from J, with 9 bases between. CDR3 sequence: CASSLDLAGYNEQFF. The CDR3 region has the DNA TGTGCCAGCAGCTTAGATCTCGCAGGCTACAATGAGCAGTTCTTC.